This is a list of T cell receptor beta chains from one sample in a study of cytomegalovirus exposure and HLA in healthy donors. Using immunoSEQ multiplex PCR, the repertoire was profiled, and TCRdb retains in-frame clones only, with some absent. The sample comprises approximately 130,000 clones, about 79% of which are singletons, and roughly 2.7% rests with the top ten. The sequencing input was PBMCs. Source of these receptors: a man aged 45-65 years in good health and CMV-seronegative. Both conserved end residues are part of each CDR3. Each record gives: J gene, V gene, D gene, clone size, CDR3 DNA, CDR3 protein. D genes are given only for firm matches. Some rows mark clone size as missing; the rest say once, few, many or name a class of expanded clone.

j_gene: TRBJ2-2
v_gene: TRBV2
d_gene: TRBD1
abundance: NA
CDR3nt: TGTGCCAGTTTGCTGGGACAGGGGGGTACCGGGGAGCTGTTTTTT
CDR3aa: CASLLGQGGTGELFF

j_gene: TRBJ2-2
v_gene: TRBV4-1
d_gene: TRBD2
abundance: NA
CDR3nt: TGCGCCAGCACTAGCGGGGGGGCGATCGGGGAGCTGTTTTTT
CDR3aa: CASTSGGAIGELFF

j_gene: TRBJ2-7
v_gene: TRBV30
d_gene: NA
abundance: NA
CDR3nt: TGTGCCTGGGGAAGCGAGCCCAGCTCCTACGAGCAGTACTTC
CDR3aa: CAWGSEPSSYEQYF

j_gene: TRBJ2-7
v_gene: TRBV4-1
d_gene: NA
abundance: NA
CDR3nt: TGCGCCAGCAGCCAAGATCCGGGACTCTACGAGCAGTACTTC
CDR3aa: CASSQDPGLYEQYF

j_gene: TRBJ1-3
v_gene: TRBV2
d_gene: NA
abundance: NA
CDR3nt: TGTGCCAGCAGTGCAATCCGGGGGGCCTCTGGAAACACCATATATTTT
CDR3aa: CASSAIRGASGNTIYF

j_gene: TRBJ1-1
v_gene: TRBV19
d_gene: NA
abundance: NA
CDR3nt: TGTGCCAGTAGCCAACACAGGGAGAACACTGAAGCTTTCTTT
CDR3aa: CASSQHRENTEAFF

j_gene: TRBJ1-2
v_gene: TRBV4-1
d_gene: TRBD1
abundance: few
CDR3nt: TGCGCCAGCTCCCAGGGGACAGATAACTATGGCTACACCTTC
CDR3aa: CASSQGTDNYGYTF

j_gene: TRBJ1-5
v_gene: TRBV4-1
d_gene: NA
abundance: NA
CDR3nt: TGCGCCAGCAGCCAAGCCCCGGGGTTCAATCAGCCCCAGCATTTT
CDR3aa: CASSQAPGFNQPQHF

j_gene: TRBJ1-5
v_gene: TRBV28
d_gene: TRBD1
abundance: once
CDR3nt: TGTGCCAGCAGTGCCGGGACAGGGGGAGGAGGGAGCAATCAGCCCCAGCATTTT
CDR3aa: CASSAGTGGGGSNQPQHF

j_gene: TRBJ2-7
v_gene: TRBV13
d_gene: NA
abundance: NA
CDR3nt: TGTGCCAGCAGCCCCCAGTTATACAGGGAGCAGTACTTC
CDR3aa: CASSPQLYREQYF

j_gene: TRBJ1-1
v_gene: TRBV5-1
d_gene: NA
abundance: NA
CDR3nt: TGCGCCAGCAGCGATTGGATGAATTGGGAGCGGAACACTGAAGCTTTCTTT
CDR3aa: CASSDWMNWERNTEAFF

j_gene: TRBJ2-7
v_gene: TRBV7-8
d_gene: NA
abundance: NA
CDR3nt: TGTGCCAGCAGCTTAGCCCGGGATCGGACCTACGAGCAGTACTTC
CDR3aa: CASSLARDRTYEQYF

j_gene: TRBJ1-2
v_gene: TRBV7-2
d_gene: TRBD1
abundance: NA
CDR3nt: TGTGCCAGCAGCTTAGTACAGGGGGCGGAGTATGGCTACACCTTC
CDR3aa: CASSLVQGAEYGYTF

j_gene: TRBJ2-5
v_gene: TRBV18
d_gene: NA
abundance: NA
CDR3nt: TGTGCCAGCTCACCAGGCGCGGGGAGGGAGACCCAGTACTTC
CDR3aa: CASSPGAGRETQYF

j_gene: TRBJ2-3
v_gene: TRBV30
d_gene: NA
abundance: NA
CDR3nt: TGTGCCTCAAGGGTAGGGGGCACAGATACGCAGTATTTT
CDR3aa: CASRVGGTDTQYF

j_gene: TRBJ2-7
v_gene: TRBV6-1
d_gene: TRBD1
abundance: NA
CDR3nt: TGTGCCAGCAGTGAATCGAGGGGGCAGGGCGAGCAGTACTTC
CDR3aa: CASSESRGQGEQYF

j_gene: TRBJ1-4
v_gene: TRBV5-1
d_gene: NA
abundance: NA
CDR3nt: TGCGCCAGCAGCTTGGCGGACACAACAACTAATGAAAAACTGTTTTTT
CDR3aa: CASSLADTTTNEKLFF

j_gene: TRBJ1-2
v_gene: TRBV6-1
d_gene: NA
abundance: NA
CDR3nt: TGTGCCAGCAGTGGCCCAGACAGCGCGTACTATGGCTACACCTTC
CDR3aa: CASSGPDSAYYGYTF

j_gene: TRBJ2-7
v_gene: TRBV4-1
d_gene: TRBD1
abundance: NA
CDR3nt: TGCGCCAGCAGCCAAGAGCCCAGGGGGCTCTACGAGCAGTACTTC
CDR3aa: CASSQEPRGLYEQYF

j_gene: TRBJ1-1
v_gene: TRBV9
d_gene: NA
abundance: NA
CDR3nt: TGTGCCAGCAGCCCACAGGTTTACCACACTGAAGCTTTCTTT
CDR3aa: CASSPQVYHTEAFF

j_gene: TRBJ2-7
v_gene: TRBV6-1
d_gene: NA
abundance: NA
CDR3nt: TGTGCCAGCAGTGAAGGCGCTAGTCTCTACGAGCAGTACTTC
CDR3aa: CASSEGASLYEQYF

j_gene: TRBJ2-7
v_gene: TRBV18
d_gene: TRBD2
abundance: NA
CDR3nt: TGTGCCAGCTCACCACCCGGGGGGGGACTGGGAGAGCAGTACTTC
CDR3aa: CASSPPGGGLGEQYF

j_gene: TRBJ1-2
v_gene: TRBV15
d_gene: TRBD1
abundance: NA
CDR3nt: TGTGCCACCAGCATCCGCGCAGGGGGCGTCTACACCTTC
CDR3aa: CATSIRAGGVYTF